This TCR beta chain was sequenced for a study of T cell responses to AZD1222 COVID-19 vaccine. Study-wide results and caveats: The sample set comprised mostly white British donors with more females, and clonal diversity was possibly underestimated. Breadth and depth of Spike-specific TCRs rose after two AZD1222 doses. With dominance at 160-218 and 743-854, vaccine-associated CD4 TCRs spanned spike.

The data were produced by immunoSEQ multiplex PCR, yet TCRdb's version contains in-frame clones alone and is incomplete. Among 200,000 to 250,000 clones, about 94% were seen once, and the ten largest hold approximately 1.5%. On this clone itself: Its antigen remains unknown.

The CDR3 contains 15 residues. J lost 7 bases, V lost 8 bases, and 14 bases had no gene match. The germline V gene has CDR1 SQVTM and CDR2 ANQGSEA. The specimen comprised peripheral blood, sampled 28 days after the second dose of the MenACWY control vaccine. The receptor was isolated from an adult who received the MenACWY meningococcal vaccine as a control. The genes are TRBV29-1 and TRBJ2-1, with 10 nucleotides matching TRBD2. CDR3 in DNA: TGCAGCTATTCCCCACTAGCGGGACAGGAAAATGAGCAGTTCTTC. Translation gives CSYSPLAGQENEQFF.